This T cell receptor (beta chain) was recovered during a study of immune evolution from preneoplasia to lung adenocarcinoma. TCRdb's copy holds only in-frame clones and misses some; the assay was immunoSEQ multiplex PCR. This sample has 15,000 or so clones, with 80% to 90% found just once. The V and J ends lost 6 bases and 9 bases respectively, with 21 bases between them. The CDR3 totals 15 residues. Germline CDR1 MNHEY, CDR2 SVGAGI. The table lists this clone with a count of one. The sequence was collected from a person aged 70 to 85 with invasive lung adenocarcinoma. The V call is TRBV6-5, the J call TRBJ1-5; D possibly corresponds to TRBD1 (6 bases). Sequencing was performed on FFPE invasive lung adenocarcinoma tissue. The CDR3 reads CASSPQGHNQWPQHF. The CDR3, as DNA: TGTGCCAGCAGCCCACAGGGACACAATCAGTGGCCCCAGCATTTT.